This note documents a single TCR beta chain sequence. The antigen remains unidentified. The PCR contained 60 Vbeta and 13 Jbeta primers. Authors' analysis steps: The authors later counted approximately 80 million unique TCR beta chains, some 10 million of them shared. Clones were read by immunoSEQ multiplex PCR, and TCRdb kept only the in-frame ones, dropping some. For V, J and clone size, that table is used; D and trimming come from the DNA. The sample has about 160,000 clones, 75% to 90% seen once. This specimen comes from a study of cytomegalovirus exposure and HLA in healthy donors. The trim removed 2 bases at V and 7 bases at J, leaving 8 bases unmatched. The germline V gene encodes CDR1 SGHVS and CDR2 FQNEAQ. The CDR3 covers 15 residues. Whole-study findings and limits: The listing of 150 or so TCR beta chains classed them as cytomegalovirus-associated. TCR beta V- and J-gene trimming, according to a later analysis, was linked to a missense DCLRE1C variant. It was reported that TCR beta sequences correctly inferred the HLA-A and HLA-B alleles for most subjects.

The V gene is TRBV7-8, the J gene TRBJ1-1, with 9 bases that match TRBD1. The TCR was taken from a man aged 50-60 years in good health and CMV-seropositive. The sequencing sample was made of PBMCs. The CDR3 DNA reads as TGTGCCAGCAGCTTAAGGGACAGGGATGGAGGTGAAGCTTTCTTT. As protein: CASSLRDRDGGEAFF.